The 15 T cell receptor beta chains below all came from one sample that was sequenced in a study of vaccination and CD4 T cells after COVID-19. Treatment in this sample: roughly 10-day PBMC culture with coronavirus spike peptide pools or control peptides (ViraFEST assay). Cultured CD4+ T cell DNA underwent sequencing with the Oncomine TCR Beta short-read assay. TCRdb passed the PCR reads through MiXCR, listing each CDR3 protein once. The sample contains some 15,000 distinct CDR3 sequences, 50% to 70% of which appear only once. Their cognate antigens are unknown. Sequences were derived from CD4+ T cells from blood, cultured in vitro, sampled before SARS-CoV-2 vaccination. These receptors all come from a human donor who had recovered from COVID-19.

The chain employs TRBV5-1 and TRBJ1-1, with TRBD1 matching 8 bases. Germline CDR1 SGHRS, CDR2 YFSETQ. CDR3 size: 15 residues. The V segment lost 2 bases and the J segment 4 bases; nucleotides outside the gene matches: 7. The DNA for the CDR3 is TGCGCCAGCAGCTTCCGTGGACAGGGAATCACTGAAGCTTTCTTT. This encodes CASSFRGQGITEAFF.

The CDR3 bases are TGTGCCAGCAGTACCCTGTCGGCAGGGACTGAAGCTTTCTTT. As protein: CASSTLSAGTEAFF. V is TRBV27 and J is TRBJ1-1; possibly TRBD1 for D (5 bases). CDR1 and CDR2 from the germline V gene are MNHEY and SMNVEV (reference sequence). Trimming removed 5 bases at V and 5 bases at J, with 15 bases between. The length of the CDR3 is 14 residues.

The chain couples TRBV19 to TRBJ1-5; no clear D. Germline V CDR1 and CDR2: LNHDA, SQIVND (reference sequence). Trimming removed 8 bases from V and 0 bases from J, with 17 bases in between. The CDR3 length is 16 residues. The chain's CDR3 is CASEVSGRPSNQPQHF. The DNA for the CDR3 is TGTGCCAGTGAAGTCTCGGGTAGACCTAGCAATCAGCCCCAGCATTTT.

V and J are TRBV27 and TRBJ1-1; D call uncertain. This CDR3 is built from 13 residues. The V end was cut by 6 bases, the J end by 0 bases, with 8 bases between. Germline-derived CDR1 and CDR2 are MNHEY and SMNVEV (reference sequence). The CDR3: CASSPRLNTEAFF. Here the CDR3 DNA reads TGTGCCAGCAGCCCCCGTCTGAACACTGAAGCTTTCTTT.

This chain connects TRBV10-3 to TRBJ1-6; D unresolved. The V end lost 2 bases, the J end lost 10 bases, and 9 bases lay between the germline ends. Germline assignment: CDR1 ENHRY and CDR2 SYGVKD. The CDR3 runs to 13 residues. The CDR3 loop is CAISEREGSPLHF. The CDR3 nucleotides are TGTGCCATCAGTGAGCGGGAAGGCTCACCCCTCCACTTT.

This chain links TRBV20-1 with TRBJ1-1; D gene ambiguous. Germline values: CDR1 DFQATT, CDR2 SNEGSKA (reference sequence). This CDR3 comprises 15 residues. V gave up 6 bases and J gave up 1 base, with 18 bases separating them. The CDR3 nucleotides are TGCAGTGCCCCCCGGGGATGGGAGGGGAACACTGAAGCTTTCTTT. This codes for CSAPRGWEGNTEAFF.

This chain uses TRBV6-1 with TRBJ1-5; no definite D call. The CDR3 length is 12 residues. Germline assignment: CDR1 MNHNS and CDR2 SASEGT. The ends were cut back, 5 bases at V and 10 bases at J, with 12 bases in the middle. The CDR3 reads CASSPDGLPQHF. Written as DNA, the CDR3 is TGTGCCAGCAGTCCGGACGGCTTACCCCAGCATTTT.

This rearrangement joins TRBV4-2 to TRBJ1-5; 11 bases are shared with TRBD1. Losses at the gene ends were 4 bases for V and 0 bases for J; bases not matched to a gene: 5. Germline CDR1 is LGHNA and CDR2 is YNFKEQ. The CDR3 spans 17 residues. The DNA of the CDR3 is TGTGCCAGCAGCCTTGGACAGGGGGCGGGTAGCAATCAGCCCCAGCATTTT. It specifies CASSLGQGAGSNQPQHF.

The rearrangement joins TRBV7-9 to TRBJ1-2; D unresolved. Per germline, CDR1 SEHNR and CDR2 FQNEAQ (reference sequence). Trimming took 5 bases from V and 8 from J, leaving 12 bases between them. This CDR3 is 12 amino acids long. The DNA for the CDR3 is TGTGCCAGCAGCCACGAGGAGGGCGGCTACACCTTC. Protein product: CASSHEEGGYTF.

V is TRBV11-2 and J is TRBJ1-2, with 9 positions matching TRBD1. Germline-derived CDR1 and CDR2 are SGHAT and FQNNGV. The CDR3 length is 16 residues. V was pared by 1 base and J by 3 bases, with 6 bases of the junction left unmatched. CDR3 bases: TGTGCCAGCAGCTTAGGTAGGGGGACAGGGCACTATGGCTACACCTTC. This translates into CASSLGRGTGHYGYTF.

This sequence joins TRBV5-5 and TRBJ2-3, with D possibly being TRBD2 (5 bases). There are 16 residues in the CDR3. Germline CDR1 reads SGHKS; CDR2 reads YYEKEE (reference sequence). Trimming pared 2 bases from V and 0 bases from J, leaving 13 bases between. CDR3 sequence reads: CASSFSSTGSTDTQYF. The CDR3, as DNA: TGTGCCAGCAGCTTCAGTTCGACGGGGAGCACAGATACGCAGTATTTT.

The rearrangement joins TRBV19 to TRBJ2-2, with 10 bases lining up with TRBD1. The CDR3 has 14 residues. CDR1 is LNHDA, CDR2 SQIVND, per germline (reference sequence). J gave up 6 bases and V 5 bases, and 3 bases lay outside the gene matches. CDR3 nucleotide sequence: TGTGCCAGTAGTGTTGACAGGGGGCCCGGGGAGCTGTTTTTT. Translating it yields CASSVDRGPGELFF. Filled out from reference TRBV19 and TRBJ2-2, the complete variable domain reads DGGITQSPKYLFRKEGQNVTLSCEQNLNHDAMYWYRQDPGQGLRLIYYSQIVNDFQKGDIAEGYSVSREKKESFPLTVTSAQKNPTAFYLCASSVDRGPGELFFGEGSRLTVL.

The chain combines TRBV12-3 or TRBV12-4 with TRBJ1-1; the D is unclear. Trimming left V 1 base short and J 4 bases short, with 7 bases between. The CDR3 is 13 amino acids. The CDR3 nucleotides read TGTGCCAGCAGTTTAGAATTGGTCACTGAAGCTTTCTTT. Protein product: CASSLELVTEAFF.

The chain employs TRBV20-1 and TRBJ2-3, with D uncertain. This CDR3 has 11 amino acids. Germline CDR1 is DFQATT and CDR2 is SNEGSKA (reference sequence). V was clipped by 5 bases and J by 2 bases, with 5 bases between them. CDR3 sequence: CSALHTDTQYF. The CDR3 bases are TGCAGTGCTCTTCACACAGATACGCAGTATTTT.

This clonotype has a single count. V and J are TRBV7-9 and TRBJ2-7; 11 nucleotides agree with TRBD1. CDR1 SEHNR and CDR2 FQNEAQ come from the germline V gene (reference sequence). The CDR3 runs 15 residues. V shed 1 base, J shed 3 bases, and the junction held 2 bases outside the gene matches. Here the CDR3 reads CASSLDGTGGYEQYF. The CDR3 nucleotides are TGTGCCAGCAGCTTAGACGGGACAGGGGGCTACGAGCAGTACTTC.